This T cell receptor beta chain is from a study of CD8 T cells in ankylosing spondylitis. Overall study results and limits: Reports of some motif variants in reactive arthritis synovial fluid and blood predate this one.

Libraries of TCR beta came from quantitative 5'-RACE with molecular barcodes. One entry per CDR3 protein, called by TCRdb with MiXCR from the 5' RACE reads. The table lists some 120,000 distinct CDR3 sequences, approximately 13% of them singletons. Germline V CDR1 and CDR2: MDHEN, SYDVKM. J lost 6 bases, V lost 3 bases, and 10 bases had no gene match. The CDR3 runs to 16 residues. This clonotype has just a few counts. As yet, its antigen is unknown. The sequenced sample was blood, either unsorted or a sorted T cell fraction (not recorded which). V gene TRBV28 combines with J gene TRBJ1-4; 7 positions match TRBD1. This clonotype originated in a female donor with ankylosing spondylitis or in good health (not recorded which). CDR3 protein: CASSFGRGRLYEKLFF. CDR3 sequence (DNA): TGTGCCAGCAGTTTTGGTAGGGGGCGTCTTTATGAAAAACTGTTTTTT.